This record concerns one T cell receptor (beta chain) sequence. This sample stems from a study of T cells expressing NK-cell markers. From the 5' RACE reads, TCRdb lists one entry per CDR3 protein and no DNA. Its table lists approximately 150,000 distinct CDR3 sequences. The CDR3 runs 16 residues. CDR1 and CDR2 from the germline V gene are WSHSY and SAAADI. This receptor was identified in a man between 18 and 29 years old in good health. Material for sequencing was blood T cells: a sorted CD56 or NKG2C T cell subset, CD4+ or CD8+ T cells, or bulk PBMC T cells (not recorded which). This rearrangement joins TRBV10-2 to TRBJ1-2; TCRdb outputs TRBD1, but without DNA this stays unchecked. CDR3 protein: CASKDSPNPSGYGYTF.